These T cell receptor beta chains were read from a single sample in a study of T cells in Graves' hyperthyroidism and ophthalmopathy. TCRdb itself ran the multiplex PCR reads through MiXCR, one entry per CDR3 protein. Of approximately 560,000 distinct CDR3 sequences in the sample, more than 15% were seen once. Sequencing was performed on blood. These receptors were taken from a woman under 40 with Graves' hyperthyroidism. Each CDR3 is given with its conserved first and last residue. D genes are given only for firm matches. Only part of the rows carry a size: once, few, many, or a class if the clone is expanded.

length	V	size	J	D	CDR3
16	TRBV20-1	few	TRBJ1-2	-	CSARNWQGGGTDGYTF
16	TRBV20-1	many	TRBJ2-1	-	CSARGNRDSSYNEQFF
14	TRBV30	many	TRBJ2-1	TRBD1	CAWRTGLVRNEQFF
12	TRBV30	many	TRBJ2-7	-	CAWSWGTPEQYF
14	TRBV6-1	many	TRBJ2-7	-	CASRRTVISYEQYF
14	TRBV29-1	-	TRBJ1-1	-	CSVAPVGEDAEAFF
15	TRBV27	many	TRBJ2-1	-	CASSSGASSYNEQFF
12	TRBV7-9	-	TRBJ2-3	-	CASSITGYTQYF
17	TRBV5-5	many	TRBJ2-1	TRBD2	CASSLSMGLAGTNEQFF
15	TRBV29-1	many	TRBJ1-2	-	CSVEGTPESVDGYTF
14	TRBV10-1	few	TRBJ2-1	-	CASSESRLASEQFF
16	TRBV6-1	-	TRBJ2-2	TRBD1	CASSSETGVNGGELFF
14	TRBV9	many	TRBJ2-7	-	CASSVEGLAGEQYF
15	TRBV2	few	TRBJ2-1	TRBD1	CASTLGQGAYNEQFF
17	TRBV24-1	-	TRBJ2-3	-	CATSDPLRTGVPYTQYF
13	TRBV6-1	many	TRBJ1-1	-	CASRFDRNTEAFF
14	TRBV4-3	few	TRBJ2-4	TRBD2	CASSQELAGNIQYF
13	TRBV7-3	many	TRBJ2-7	-	CASSPGGPREQYF
13	TRBV2	many	TRBJ2-7	-	CASSRSATYEQYF
14	TRBV20-1	few	TRBJ1-4	-	CSARRGAVNEKLFF
15	TRBV9	many	TRBJ2-3	TRBD2	CASSSRERDTDTQYF
14	TRBV28	once	TRBJ1-1	-	CASSLGTLNAEAFF
16	TRBV10-3	-	TRBJ2-1	TRBD2	CAISESISGIYNEQFF
13	TRBV6-2/TRBV6-3	-	TRBJ2-5	-	CASKIRFPETQYF
12	TRBV12-3/TRBV12-4	-	TRBJ1-4	-	CASGVLNEKLSF
17	TRBV4-1	-	TRBJ1-4	-	CASSPLRNRDNGGKLFF
13	TRBV3-1	many	TRBJ1-5	-	CASSQENNQPQHF
14	TRBV7-2	many	TRBJ2-5	-	CASSLGLSQVTQYF
18	TRBV9	few	TRBJ2-2	TRBD2	CASSVEAGGPYVSGELFF
14	TRBV6-9	-	TRBJ2-5	TRBD1	CASSSGTGQETRYF
13	TRBV29-1	-	TRBJ2-7	TRBD2	CSVGGLAWNEQYF
15	TRBV9	few	TRBJ2-7	TRBD1	CASSAQPGQGYEQYF
17	TRBV20-1	many	TRBJ2-7	TRBD1	CSARGWTGRVMGYEQYF
16	TRBV7-9	-	TRBJ2-1	-	CASSHSWFGKRNEQFF
14	TRBV11-3	many	TRBJ2-1	-	CASSRDQQRNEQFF
14	TRBV6-1	few	TRBJ1-2	-	CASRKERGGYGYTF
15	TRBV5-1	once	TRBJ2-1	TRBD1	CASSLAGQGLNEQFF
15	TRBV7-3	many	TRBJ2-7	TRBD1	CASSLTGTGGYEQYF
14	TRBV19	-	TRBJ2-7	TRBD2	CASSRLAGAHEQYF
14	TRBV12-3/TRBV12-4	many	TRBJ1-3	TRBD1	CASRGQAIGNTIYF
11	TRBV28	many	TRBJ2-7	-	CASSANYEQYF
15	TRBV10-2	-	TRBJ2-5	-	CASSESWDNQETQYF
15	TRBV12-3/TRBV12-4	once	TRBJ1-1	-	CASSGPGTKGAEAFF
13	TRBV5-5	few	TRBJ2-2	-	CASSLKLGGELFF
11	TRBV12-5	-	TRBJ2-5	-	CASGLRETQYF
17	TRBV12-5	-	TRBJ2-3	-	CASGLWAEATSTDTQYF
15	TRBV27	few	TRBJ2-1	TRBD2	CASSLSAGVLGEQFF
16	TRBV20-1	few	TRBJ2-4	-	CSARDLGGLAKNIQYF
13	TRBV9	few	TRBJ2-5	-	CASSVGGGETQYF
14	TRBV7-2	many	TRBJ2-5	-	CASSFYQGGETQYF
12	TRBV2	many	TRBJ1-1	-	CASRETVTEAFF
17	TRBV3-1	-	TRBJ2-2	-	CASSQTAGTVNTGELFF
15	TRBV3-1	many	TRBJ2-3	TRBD2	CASSPLAGTGGTQYF
15	TRBV7-2	many	TRBJ2-7	TRBD2	CASSLSSGAYDEQYF